This note documents a single T cell receptor (beta chain) sequence. The sample is drawn from a study of blood T cell repertoires in COVID-19. For the study at large: The United States, Italy and Spain supplied acute and convalescent COVID-19 samples.

Recruited during active infection, patients (from Seattle) were subsequently followed longitudinally. Measured with immunoSEQ multiplex PCR; TCRdb has only the in-frame clones, and not every one. The sample carries approximately 440,000 clones, approximately 89% recorded once. The sequenced material came from peripheral blood. This receptor was identified in a woman aged 50 to 60 with COVID-19, enrolled during active disease.

The CDR3 loop reads CATSRAPGNTIYF. The CDR3 bases are TGTGCCACCAGCAGGGCTCCAGGAAACACCATATATTTT. V gene TRBV15 combines with J gene TRBJ1-3; no reliable D call. Germline CDR1 and CDR2: LNHNV and YYDKDF (reference sequence). Deletions cut 3 bases from V and 4 bases from J, with 7 bases between. CDR3 length: 13 residues.